The next 31 T cell receptor beta chains were all read from a single sample in a study of blood T cell repertoires in COVID-19 (dated by TCRdb to about 2020). Libraries were prepared through the immunoSEQ multiplex PCR assay. TCRdb obtained this table from immuneACCESS and retained in-frame rearrangements with V and J assigned. These tables miss some clones; where compared with another copy, unresolved V genes account for less than half of the shortfall, and the remainder is unexplained. Counted in this sample were roughly 340,000 clones; around 87% of them appeared once. Approximately 1.8% of the sample is held by the ten biggest clonotypes. What was sequenced was PBMCs or T cells enriched from blood (not recorded which). These receptors were obtained from a man between 35 and 55 years old in a cohort exposed to, infected with or recovered from COVID-19 (not recorded which).

The chain uses TRBV10-3 and TRBJ1-4; possibly TRBD1 for D (5 bases). The CDR3 totals 14 residues. Germline CDR1 is ENHRY and CDR2 is SYGVKD. V lost 3 bases and J lost 3, with 8 bases in between. CDR3 coding DNA: TGTGCCATCAGTGACAGGGATCCTAATGAAAAACTGTTTTTT. This translates into CAISDRDPNEKLFF.

V and J are TRBV5-1 and TRBJ2-4; D not resolved. CDR1 is SGHRS and CDR2 is YFSETQ in the germline V gene. The CDR3 sequence is 14 residues long. V was shortened by 4 bases and J by 8 bases, with 16 bases between the two germline ends. CDR3 protein: CASSLPSTRHIQYF. The CDR3 DNA is TGCGCCAGCAGCCTCCCCTCAACGCGGCACATTCAGTACTTC.

This clone was detected once. V gene TRBV29-1 combines with J gene TRBJ2-7, with 8 bases that match TRBD2. Looked up from germline, CDR1 is SQVTM and CDR2 is ANQGSEA. V lost 1 base, J lost 3 bases, and 14 bases stayed unmatched. The CDR3 extends over 17 amino acids. CDR3 coding DNA: TGCAGCGTTGAAGGTAGTCGGGGTAGCGGGACCTTCTACGAGCAGTACTTC. It encodes CSVEGSRGSGTFYEQYF.

The chain recombines TRBV7-2 with TRBJ2-3; D may be TRBD2 (5 bases). The CDR3 covers 14 residues. CDR1 is SGHTA, CDR2 FQGNSA, per germline. V was trimmed by 3 bases and J by 6 bases, leaving 13 bases between them. CDR3 amino acids: CASSFRVRADTQYF. The CDR3 DNA reads as TGTGCCAGCAGCTTTCGGGTGAGGGCGGATACGCAGTATTTT.

This rearrangement joins TRBV7-9 to TRBJ1-1; D unclear. The CDR3 runs to 13 residues. V gave up 2 bases and J gave up 6 bases, with 10 bases separating them. Germline loops: CDR1 SEHNR, CDR2 FQNEAQ (reference sequence). The CDR3 nucleotides read TGTGCCAGCAGCTTATTAATCGGGGCTGAAGCTTTCTTT. Its protein is CASSLLIGAEAFF.

The rearrangement joins TRBV11-2 to TRBJ1-3, with D unclear. Per germline, CDR1 SGHAT and CDR2 FQNNGV. The germline V and J ends were trimmed by 1 base and 0 bases, with 7 bases remaining between them. The CDR3 sequence is 15 residues long. CDR3 protein: CASSLGGSSGNTIYF. The DNA for the CDR3 is TGTGCCAGCAGCTTAGGAGGGAGCTCTGGAAACACCATATATTTT. The entire variable domain, with the rest obtained from reference TRBV11-2 and TRBJ1-3, is as follows: EAGVAQSPRYKIIEKRQSVAFWCNPISGHATLYWYQQILGQGPKLLIQFQNNGVVDDSQLPKDRFSAERLKGVDSTLKIQPAKLEDSAVYLCASSLGGSSGNTIYFGEGSWLTVV.

V gene TRBV3-1 (or the pseudogene TRBV3-2) combines with J gene TRBJ1-2, with 7 bases identical to TRBD1. CDR1 LGHDT and CDR2 YNNKEL come from the germline V gene (reference sequence). V dropped 3 bases and J dropped 4; count of bases not matched to a gene: 8. The CDR3 covers 15 residues. The CDR3 protein is CASSHLRRQGYGYTF. The CDR3 DNA follows: TGTGCCAGCAGCCACCTCCGGAGACAGGGCTATGGCTACACCTTC.

The rearrangement joins TRBV6-2 or TRBV6-3 to TRBJ2-7; D possibly corresponds to TRBD2 (6 bases). Germline CDR1 reads MNHEY; CDR2 reads SVGEGT. V was clipped by 4 bases and J by 3 bases, with 7 bases between them. The CDR3 totals 12 residues. DNA for the CDR3: TGTGCCAGCAGTTTGGGGGGCTACGAGCAGTACTTC. Protein sequence: CASSLGGYEQYF.

The V gene is TRBV6-5, the J gene TRBJ2-7; TRBD1 agrees at 10 bases. With V trimmed by 0 bases and J by 3 bases, 5 bases remained unmatched. Germline assignment: CDR1 MNHEY and CDR2 SVGAGI. The CDR3 consists of 16 residues. The chain's CDR3 is CASSYSTGQGSYEQYF. DNA of the CDR3: TGTGCCAGCAGTTACTCGACGGGACAGGGGAGCTACGAGCAGTACTTC.

The chain combines TRBV3-1 (or the pseudogene TRBV3-2) with TRBJ2-1, with D maybe TRBD2 (5 bases). Trimming shortened V by 1 base and J by 4 bases, and 17 bases separated the two germline ends. Per the germline V gene, CDR1 is LGHDT and CDR2 is YNNKEL (reference sequence). This CDR3 is built from 17 residues. CDR3 sequence: CASSQVASGSVYNEQFF. Here the CDR3 DNA reads TGTGCCAGCAGCCAAGTAGCGTCGGGAAGCGTGTACAATGAGCAGTTCTTC.

J is TRBJ1-2 and V is TRBV18; 11 positions agree with TRBD1. Trimming removed 3 bases from V and 4 bases from J; junction bases left unmatched: 4. The CDR3 sequence is 15 residues long. Looked up from germline, CDR1 is KGHSH and CDR2 is LQKENI. The CDR3 is CASSPDRGLAYGYTF. CDR3 nucleotides: TGTGCCAGCTCACCGGACAGGGGGCTAGCCTATGGCTACACCTTC. Full variable domain (missing parts from reference TRBV18 and TRBJ1-2): NAGVMQNPRHLVRRRGQEARLRCSPMKGHSHVYWYRQLPEEGLKFMVYLQKENIIDESGMPKERFSAEFPKEGPSILRIQQVVRGDSAAYFCASSPDRGLAYGYTFGSGTRLTVV.

The CDR3 protein is CASSLSEVGEQYF. The DNA of the CDR3 is TGTGCCAGCAGCTTGTCCGAAGTCGGCGAGCAGTACTTC. The chain is built from TRBV7-9 and TRBJ2-7; D remains ambiguous. Germline CDR1 is SEHNR and CDR2 is FQNEAQ (reference sequence). The CDR3 is 13 amino acids. The ends were cut back, 3 bases at V and 6 bases at J, with 12 bases in the middle.

The chain joins TRBV5-1 to TRBJ1-6, with D maybe TRBD1 (5 bases). This CDR3 comprises 14 residues. Germline-derived CDR1 and CDR2 are SGHRS and YFSETQ. The V end was cut by 3 bases, the J end by 6 bases, with 10 bases between. The CDR3 DNA follows: TGCGCCAGCAGCTCGGGGGTTTCTAATTCACCCCTCCACTTT. The encoded protein is CASSSGVSNSPLHF.

Worth noting for this clone: Other nucleotide sequences in the sample specify the same CDR3. The chain couples TRBV18 to TRBJ2-7, with 8 bases that match TRBD1. Germline lookup yields CDR1 KGHSH and CDR2 LQKENI. The V and J ends lost 3 bases and 2 bases, in that order; junction bases with no gene match: 3. CDR3 length: 14 residues. For the CDR3, the DNA is TGTGCCAGCTCACCGGGACAGGCTACCTACGAGCAGTACTTC. Translated: CASSPGQATYEQYF.

This clone was seen a handful of times. The chain links TRBV5-4 to TRBJ1-4, with TRBD1 identical over 8 bases. From germline, CDR1 is SGHNT and CDR2 YYREEE (reference sequence). The V and J ends lost 4 bases and 5 bases, in that order; junction bases with no gene match: 4. The CDR3 covers 14 residues. The CDR3 spells CASSLGQGNEKLFF. In nucleotides, the CDR3 is TGTGCCAGCAGCCTTGGACAGGGAAATGAAAAACTGTTTTTT. Based on the CDR3 plus reference TRBV5-4 and TRBJ1-4, the full variable domain is ETGVTQSPTHLIKTRGQQVTLRCSSQSGHNTVSWYQQALGQGPQFIFQYYREEENGRGNFPPRFSGLQFPNYSSELNVNALELDDSALYLCASSLGQGNEKLFFGSGTQLSVL.

This clone was counted once. The V call is TRBV6-5, the J call TRBJ1-2; the match to TRBD1 covers 7 bases. V dropped 2 bases and J dropped 4; count of bases not matched to a gene: 7. The CDR3 runs 15 residues. Germline CDR1 and CDR2: MNHEY and SVGAGI. The CDR3: CASSYAAGQPYGYTF. The CDR3 coding sequence is TGTGCCAGCAGTTACGCGGCGGGACAGCCCTATGGCTACACCTTC.

This clone was counted ten times or more. V is TRBV6-2 or TRBV6-3 and J is TRBJ2-7; no definite D call. Deletions cut 4 bases from V and 0 bases from J, with 7 bases between. Germline-derived CDR1 and CDR2 are MNHEY and SVGEGT. This CDR3 has 13 residues. In nucleotides, the CDR3 is TGTGCCAGCAGTTTCGACTTCTCCTACGAGCAGTACTTC. Amino acids: CASSFDFSYEQYF.

The V call is TRBV24-1, the J call TRBJ2-5; TRBD2 is a possible D gene (6 bases). This CDR3 has 13 amino acids. Deletions cut 4 bases from V and 3 bases from J, with 8 bases between. Per the germline V gene, CDR1 is KGHDR and CDR2 is SFDVKD. The CDR3 DNA is TGTGCCACCAGTGAGGGGGGAAAAGAGACCCAGTACTTC. Translation: CATSEGGKETQYF.

The rearrangement links TRBV11-2 to TRBJ1-2; no reliable D call. Germline V lookup: CDR1 SGHAT, CDR2 FQNNGV. Deletions cut 6 bases from V and 2 bases from J, with 7 bases between. This CDR3 spans 12 amino acids. As DNA, the CDR3 is TGTGCCAGCAGAGGCGGGAACTATGGCTACACCTTC. Protein: CASRGGNYGYTF.

Written as DNA, the CDR3 is TGTGCCAGTAGTATCGGGACTAGCAGAGGTGAGCAGTTCTTC. Translation: CASSIGTSRGEQFF. V and J are TRBV19 and TRBJ2-1; TRBD2 aligns across 9 bases. J gave up 9 bases and V 3 bases, and 6 bases lay outside the gene matches. Germline CDR1 and CDR2: LNHDA and SQIVND (reference sequence). This CDR3 has 14 residues.

This clone was seen many times. The CDR3 reads CASSQGLDRERTEAFF. For the CDR3, the DNA is TGCGCCAGCAGCCAAGGGCTGGACAGGGAGAGGACTGAAGCTTTCTTT. The chain has TRBV4-1 and TRBJ1-1; 8 bases match TRBD1. Germline V gene data show CDR1 as MGHRA and CDR2 as YSYEKL. V was pared by 1 base and J by 5 bases, with 9 bases of the junction left unmatched. The CDR3 runs 16 residues.

This chain links TRBV7-9 with TRBJ2-7, with D possibly matching TRBD1 (5 bases). Trimming stripped 6 bases from V and 2 bases from J, with 14 bases between. Germline loops: CDR1 SEHNR, CDR2 FQNEAQ (reference sequence). The CDR3 is made up of 14 amino acids. This chain's CDR3 is CASSHHRTAYEQYF. CDR3 bases: TGTGCCAGCAGTCATCACAGGACCGCCTACGAGCAGTACTTC.

The V call is TRBV18, the J call TRBJ1-1, with no clear D. The V and J ends lost 6 bases and 1 base respectively, with 9 bases between them. Germline V gives CDR1 KGHSH, CDR2 LQKENI. CDR3 size: 13 residues. CDR3 protein: CASSPIANTEAFF. Here the CDR3 DNA reads TGTGCCAGCTCTCCTATAGCGAACACTGAAGCTTTCTTT.

The rearrangement uses TRBV3-1 (or the pseudogene TRBV3-2) and TRBJ2-5; a weak D match, TRBD1 (6 bases). Trimming cost V 0 bases and J 7 bases, with 9 bases left between them. Germline CDR1 LGHDT, CDR2 YNNKEL (reference sequence). The CDR3 totals 13 residues. This CDR3 reads CASSQDRGVTQYF. The DNA of the CDR3 is TGTGCCAGCAGCCAAGACAGGGGAGTGACCCAGTACTTC.

The genes are TRBV6-1 and TRBJ1-3, with D maybe TRBD1 (6 bases). V gave up 2 bases and J gave up 5 bases, with 10 bases separating them. Germline V gene lookup returns CDR1 MNHNS and CDR2 SASEGT. The CDR3 loop spans 14 amino acids. The CDR3 DNA reads TGTGCCAGCAGTGAATCAGGGGCCCGAAACACCATATATTTT. This sequence encodes CASSESGARNTIYF.

The chain links TRBV27 to TRBJ2-1; 7 bases map to TRBD2. V lost 7 bases, J lost 9 bases, and 12 bases stayed unmatched. Germline values: CDR1 MNHEY, CDR2 SMNVEV (reference sequence). The CDR3 contains 14 residues. The CDR3 DNA is TGTGCCAGCACCCTCTGGGCGGGAGAGGCTGAGCAGTTCTTC. Translation: CASTLWAGEAEQFF.

The chain combines TRBV5-1 with TRBJ2-3, with 7 bases matching TRBD1. CDR1 SGHRS and CDR2 YFSETQ come from the germline V gene. This CDR3 spans 15 amino acids. V gave up 4 bases and J gave up 4 bases; unmatched junction bases: 9. CDR3 in amino acids: CASSPTRTGPDTQYF. The DNA of the CDR3 is TGCGCCAGCAGCCCAACCAGGACAGGTCCAGATACGCAGTATTTT.

This clone was counted once. The V gene is TRBV27, the J gene TRBJ2-7; 7 bases align to TRBD1. The J segment lost 4 bases and the V segment lost 4 bases, leaving 10 bases of the junction unmatched. The CDR3 runs 15 residues. From germline, CDR1 is MNHEY and CDR2 SMNVEV (reference sequence). CDR3 residues: CASSSSGTDPYEQYF. CDR3 DNA: TGTGCCAGCAGTTCGTCCGGGACAGACCCATACGAGCAGTACTTC.

This clone has just a few counts. The same CDR3 can be traced to other DNA sequences in this sample. The chain couples TRBV20-1 to TRBJ2-7; weak D call: TRBD1 (6 bases). This CDR3 spans 11 amino acids. Germline V gene data show CDR1 as DFQATT and CDR2 as SNEGSKA (reference sequence). V was trimmed by 5 bases and J by 3 bases, leaving 8 bases between them. CDR3 bases: TGCAGTGCTCGGGACAACTACGAGCAGTACTTC. This translates into CSARDNYEQYF.

Worth noting for this clone: Other DNA sequences in the sample encode the same CDR3. V gene TRBV27 combines with J gene TRBJ1-5; 7 bases fit TRBD1. The germline gives CDR1 MNHEY, CDR2 SMNVEV (reference sequence). The J segment lost 4 bases and the V segment lost 5 bases, leaving 2 bases of the junction unmatched. CDR3 size: 13 residues. The CDR3 region has the DNA TGTGCCAGCAGTCGACAGGGAAATCAGCCCCAGCATTTT. It translates to CASSRQGNQPQHF.

The CDR3 spells CASSIEASLAKNIQYF. CDR3 coding DNA: TGTGCCAGTAGTATAGAAGCGAGCCTAGCCAAAAACATTCAGTACTTC. The chain has TRBV19 and TRBJ2-4; no clear D gene. V was cut by 0 bases and J by 0 bases, with 9 bases left in between. Germline CDR1 reads LNHDA; CDR2 reads SQIVND (reference sequence). CDR3 length equals 16 residues. Complete variable domain (other parts from reference TRBV19 and TRBJ2-4): DGGITQSPKYLFRKEGQNVTLSCEQNLNHDAMYWYRQDPGQGLRLIYYSQIVNDFQKGDIAEGYSVSREKKESFPLTVTSAQKNPTAFYLCASSIEASLAKNIQYFGAGTRLSVL.